This T cell receptor beta chain is drawn from a study of CD8 T cells in ankylosing spondylitis. Study observations and caveats: A TCR beta motif of under ten highly homologous variants seemed to mark ankylosing spondylitis blood. Clones linked to the disease showed a CD8+ phenotype. They occurred at relatively low frequencies in peripheral blood.

This clonotype was counted only a few times. The target antigen is unknown. This CDR3 has 15 residues. V gave up 5 bases and J gave up 1 base; unmatched junction bases: 6. CDR1 is MNHEY and CDR2 is SMNVEV in the germline V gene (reference sequence). Libraries of TCR beta came from quantitative 5'-RACE with molecular barcodes. TCRdb reanalysed the 5' RACE reads using MiXCR and keeps one entry per CDR3 protein. The sample has about 340,000 distinct CDR3 sequences, 20% to 25% seen once. This TCR was sampled from a male donor with ankylosing spondylitis or in good health (not recorded which). The chain has TRBV27 and TRBJ2-5, with TRBD2 matching 8 bases. The sequencing sample was made of blood, either unsorted or a sorted T cell fraction (not recorded which). CDR3 region: CASSEAGAIQETQYF. CDR3 nucleotide sequence: TGTGCCAGCAGTGAAGCGGGGGCCATCCAAGAGACCCAGTACTTC.